The 19 T cell receptor beta chains presented below share a single source sample, sequenced in a study of CD8+ T cells in alopecia areata. Stated treatment: oral pan-JAK inhibitor, 5-10 mg twice daily. RNA extraction was followed by reverse transcription into cDNA, which acted as the sequencing template. Sequencing used immunoSEQ multiplex PCR; TCRdb keeps in-frame clones, though not all of them. This sample yields 80,000 to 100,000 clones, of which roughly two fifths are seen a single time; more than 15% belongs to the top ten. Material: CD8+ T cells sorted from blood, obtained at week 24, from a patient treated with tofacitinib. The receptors stem from a human donor with alopecia areata.

Concerning this clone: At one of its ends the junction is not consistent with the germline gene, which may arise from a read error. The chain combines TRBV30 with TRBJ2-7; D uncertain. The CDR3 totals 12 residues. Germline lookup yields CDR1 GTSNPN and CDR2 SVGIG (reference sequence). CDR3 nucleotides: TGTGCCTGGAGCCTGGGCTCCTCCGAGCAGTACTTC. Translated, it gives CAWSLGSSEQYF. Together with reference TRBV30 and TRBJ2-7, the CDR3 gives the full variable domain: SQTIHQWPATLVQPVGSPLSLECTVEGTSNPNLYWYRQAAGRGLQLLFYSVGIGQISSEVPQNLSASRPQDRQFILSSKKLLLSDSGFYLCAWSLGSSEQYFGPGTRLTVT.

The chain has TRBV9 and TRBJ1-1; 7 nucleotides match TRBD1. V shed 2 bases, J shed 1 base, and the junction held 5 bases outside the gene matches. Germline CDR1 is SGDLS and CDR2 is YYNGEE. This CDR3 has 15 amino acids. CDR3 residues: CASSVAGQPNTEAFF. CDR3 DNA sequence: TGTGCCAGCAGCGTTGCGGGACAGCCGAACACTGAAGCTTTCTTT.

This clone was counted between two and nine times. This rearrangement joins TRBV9 to TRBJ2-7; the match to TRBD2 covers 7 bases. V lost 4 bases and J lost 2; bases outside the gene matches: 6. Looked up from germline, CDR1 is SGDLS and CDR2 is YYNGEE. The CDR3 covers 14 residues. The CDR3: CASSSSGNPYEQYF. CDR3 nucleotide sequence: TGTGCCAGCAGCTCTAGCGGAAATCCCTACGAGCAGTACTTC.

The chain carries TRBV4-1 and TRBJ1-1; D is ambiguous. This CDR3 has 15 residues. With 0 bases removed from V and 1 base from J, the gap between germline ends came to 9 bases. Looked up from germline, CDR1 is MGHRA and CDR2 is YSYEKL. The CDR3 reads CASSQEIQQNTEAFF. The CDR3 nucleotides read TGCGCCAGCAGCCAAGAAATACAGCAGAACACTGAAGCTTTCTTT.

The rearrangement links TRBV27 to TRBJ2-5; maybe TRBD1 (6 bases). V was pared by 7 bases and J by 11 bases, with 20 bases between. Germline V CDR1 and CDR2: MNHEY, SMNVEV (reference sequence). This CDR3 has 13 amino acids. CDR3 sequence: CASNPPGRGRQYF. The CDR3, as DNA: TGTGCCAGCAACCCCCCCGGCAGGGGCAGACAGTACTTC.

The chain links TRBV9 to TRBJ1-1; no firm D call. CDR3 length: 14 residues. CDR1 SGDLS and CDR2 YYNGEE come from the germline V gene. Trimming left V 0 bases short and J 1 base short, with 7 bases between. In DNA, the CDR3 is TGTGCCAGCAGCGTAGGTGCGGCGAACACTGAAGCTTTCTTT. It codes for CASSVGAANTEAFF. The whole variable domain, remainder taken from reference TRBV9 and TRBJ1-1, is DSGVTQTPKHLITATGQRVTLRCSPRSGDLSVYWYQQSLDQGLQFLIQYYNGEERAKGNILERFSAQQFPDLHSELNLSSLELGDSALYFCASSVGAANTEAFFGQGTRLTVV.

The chain is built from TRBV2 and TRBJ2-7; TRBD2 might be the D (6 bases). V lost 5 bases and J lost 4, with 9 bases in between. The germline CDR1 and CDR2 sequences are SNHLY and FYNNEI. The CDR3 runs 12 residues. The DNA for the CDR3 is TGTGCCAGCAGTTCGGGAGCTTACGAGCAGTACTTC. This codes for CASSSGAYEQYF.

In its sample, this clone was seen many times. V gene TRBV6-1 combines with J gene TRBJ2-5; 8 bases are a match to TRBD1. Germline values: CDR1 MNHNS, CDR2 SASEGT. Trimming removed 1 base from V and 5 bases from J; junction bases left unmatched: 3. The CDR3 length is 14 residues. This chain's CDR3 is CASSEGTGLETQYF. The CDR3, as DNA: TGTGCCAGCAGTGAAGGGACAGGGTTGGAGACCCAGTACTTC.

This clone has a handful of counts. V and J are TRBV4-1 and TRBJ2-7; no definite D call. CDR3 length equals 12 residues. With 4 bases removed from V and 6 bases from J, the gap between germline ends came to 10 bases. Per the germline V gene, CDR1 is MGHRA and CDR2 is YSYEKL. CDR3 in DNA: TGCGCCAGCAGCCCCACGGGTCTCGAGCAGTACTTC. It specifies CASSPTGLEQYF.

J is TRBJ2-7 and V is TRBV9; TRBD1 matches 8 bases. V lost 4 bases to trimming and J lost 4 bases; unmatched junction nucleotides: 10. CDR3 size: 15 residues. Germline values: CDR1 SGDLS, CDR2 YYNGEE. The CDR3 loop reads CASSTGQAGPYEQYF. Here the CDR3 DNA reads TGTGCCAGCAGCACGGGACAGGCGGGCCCTTACGAGCAGTACTTC.

V gene TRBV6-6 combines with J gene TRBJ1-5; no definite D call. Germline V gives CDR1 MNHNY, CDR2 SVGAGI (reference sequence). The germline V and J ends were trimmed by 8 bases and 0 bases, with 8 bases remaining between them. The CDR3 spans 13 residues. The CDR3 spells CASGWNSNQPQHF. The CDR3 DNA follows: TGTGCCAGCGGATGGAATAGCAATCAGCCCCAGCATTTT.

The table lists this clone with a few counts. The chain recombines TRBV29-1 with TRBJ1-1, with D unresolved. Germline V CDR1 and CDR2: SQVTM, ANQGSEA. V was clipped by 6 bases and J by 1 base, with 15 bases between them. The CDR3 totals 14 residues. CDR3 DNA: TGCAGCGTCGCAGCGGGATCCCCGAACACTGAAGCTTTCTTT. Its translation: CSVAAGSPNTEAFF.

This clone has just a few counts. V and J are TRBV18 and TRBJ2-1; D perhaps matches TRBD2 (6 bases). V shed 0 bases and J shed 4 bases, with 16 bases lying between them. This CDR3 has 17 residues. Per the germline V gene, CDR1 is KGHSH and CDR2 is LQKENI. The CDR3 nucleotides read TGTGCCAGCTCACCACCTAACCTAGGGAGCGGGTACAATGAGCAGTTCTTC. Amino acid sequence: CASSPPNLGSGYNEQFF. Filled out from reference TRBV18 and TRBJ2-1, the complete variable domain reads NAGVMQNPRHLVRRRGQEARLRCSPMKGHSHVYWYRQLPEEGLKFMVYLQKENIIDESGMPKERFSAEFPKEGPSILRIQQVVRGDSAAYFCASSPPNLGSGYNEQFFGPGTRLTVL.

This clone occurred a few times. DNA of the CDR3: TGTGCCATCGGAAGGCCGGACACCGGGGAGCTGTTTTTT. Translated: CAIGRPDTGELFF. V is TRBV10-3 and J is TRBJ2-2, with D unclear. The CDR3 is 13 residues long. Germline lookup yields CDR1 ENHRY and CDR2 SYGVKD. V dropped 8 bases and J dropped 3 bases, with 10 bases sitting between them.

CDR3 in DNA: TGTGCCAGCAGCTCAGGGTCTCCCGGCTATGGCTACACCTTC. The encoded protein is CASSSGSPGYGYTF. This rearrangement joins TRBV7-9 to TRBJ1-2, with D possibly matching TRBD1 (5 bases). This CDR3 spans 14 amino acids. Germline V gives CDR1 SEHNR, CDR2 FQNEAQ (reference sequence). Trimming stripped 4 bases from V and 4 bases from J, with 13 bases between.

This clone is a singleton in its sample. The V call is TRBV6-5, the J call TRBJ2-2, with 11 positions matching TRBD2. The junction had 2 bases not matched to a gene; V was cut back by 4 bases and J by 4 bases. The germline gives CDR1 MNHEY, CDR2 SVGAGI. This CDR3 comprises 15 residues. This CDR3 reads CASSLAGGSTGELFF. The CDR3, as DNA: TGTGCCAGCAGTTTAGCGGGAGGGTCCACCGGGGAGCTGTTTTTT.

The chain links TRBV2 to TRBJ1-1, with 7 bases matching TRBD1. V dropped 6 bases and J dropped 3; count of bases not matched to a gene: 7. Germline loops: CDR1 SNHLY, CDR2 FYNNEI. The CDR3 extends over 14 amino acids. CDR3 DNA: TGTGCCAGCAGCTCAGGGGGGTCTTACACTGAAGCTTTCTTT. This encodes CASSSGGSYTEAFF.

J is TRBJ1-1 and V is TRBV5-1; possibly TRBD1 for D (6 bases). V was pared by 4 bases and J by 0 bases, with 13 bases between. The CDR3 is 15 amino acids. Germline lookup yields CDR1 SGHRS and CDR2 YFSETQ. For the CDR3, the DNA is TGCGCCAGCAGCCACCGGACAGAAATGAACACTGAAGCTTTCTTT. Protein sequence: CASSHRTEMNTEAFF.

This clone was counted only a few times. This chain links TRBV5-1 with TRBJ2-7; 7 bases align to TRBD1. Germline V gene data show CDR1 as SGHRS and CDR2 as YFSETQ. This CDR3 is built from 15 residues. Trimming removed 0 bases from V and 2 bases from J; junction bases left unmatched: 5. Written as DNA, the CDR3 is TGCGCCAGCAGCTTGGAGGGGGACAGAACCTACGAGCAGTACTTC. Encoded protein: CASSLEGDRTYEQYF. The whole variable domain, remainder taken from reference TRBV5-1 and TRBJ2-7, is KAGVTQTPRYLIKTRGQQVTLSCSPISGHRSVSWYQQTPGQGLQFLFEYFSETQRNKGNFPGRFSGRQFSNSRSEMNVSTLELGDSALYLCASSLEGDRTYEQYFGPGTRLTVT.